This T cell receptor beta chain originates from a study of blood T cells in healthy people across ages (dated by TCRdb to between 2014 and 2017). Turning to the overall study: In model experiments, template switching captured roughly one uniquely barcoded TCR beta cDNA molecule for every two T cells. Using deep sequencing normalized with unique cDNA molecular identifiers, the study measured how TCR beta repertoire diversity changes with age. Donors were grouped into four age groups: young (average roughly 17 years), middle-aged (roughly 38), aged (about 60) and long-lived (roughly 80). To avoid experimental bias, donors of different ages were spread randomly across the sequencing lanes. Two additional independent replicas of 1 million unique cDNA reads from the same blood draw were analyzed for two donors (one aged 18 to 29 and one aged 80 or older). Beyond this particular receptor, the publication reports: Bulk unsorted PBMC profiling prevented conclusive comparison of naive and antigen-experienced compartments. As age increased, observed TCR beta diversity per million T cells dropped in a roughly linear way, and a significant reduction was already evident by age about 40. Because donor CMV infection status was unknown, age-related changes in expanded clonotypes were potentially confounded. The percentage of naive T cells measured by flow cytometry correlated strongly with observed TCR beta diversity. Estimates of total diversity from one million sequenced T cells were regarded as lower bounds and underestimates. Compared with the aged group, more naive CD4+ T cells, fewer expanded clones and increased TCR diversity were shown by the long-lived group, suggesting age selection.

The CDR3 holds 15 amino acids from the cysteine to the phenylalanine. The CDR3 DNA has 45 bases and is translated from base 1. The germline V gene gives CDR1 as SGDLS and CDR2 as YYNGEE. Trimming leaves V shorter by 4 bases and J shorter by 8 bases, with the junction holding 11 bases beyond the gene matches. The donors were 40 or so Caucasian individuals from Russia, aged roughly 6 to 100 years, who were systemically healthy. Each donor gave roughly 9 milliliters of peripheral blood, drawn into EDTA-treated Vacutainer tubes. PBMCs were isolated by Ficoll-Paque density-gradient centrifugation, with at least 6.5 million obtained per sample. Trizol reagent was used to extract total RNA from PBMCs, with at least 6 micrograms per sample. The percentages of naive CD45RAhigh/CD27high T cells were determined by flow cytometry on a PBMC aliquot from every donor. About this clonotype: Its antigen is not yet known. No qualities accompany the bases; no much larger clone lies one base away.

The library was obtained by 5' RACE. The sample was run on an Illumina HiSeq 2500. The second PCR ran for roughly 7 to 11 cycles and used a J-beta primer mix along with a sample-barcoded 5' primer. Each TCR beta cDNA molecule received a unique molecular identifier from a template-switch 5' adaptor carrying 12 random nucleotides. Each sample yielded at least 3 million CDR3-containing paired-end reads. First-strand cDNA synthesis was performed from all RNA using the Mint cDNA synthesis kit, with priming by a TRBC-specific oligonucleotide. Following uracil-DNA glycosylase treatment, all cDNA underwent a first 18-cycle PCR with the universal primers M1SS and BC2_uni_R. The original methods were these. For normalization, 1 million high-quality reads, each with a distinct molecular identifier, were randomly selected from each sample. Instead of being binned into consensus sequences, reads that shared molecular identifiers were thrown out. MiTCR, set to a Q25 quality threshold and the strictest error-elimination algorithm, was used for CDR3 identification, clonotype clustering and error correction. A nonparametric unseen species model using Euler transformation provided a lower-bound estimate of total TCR beta diversity. Starting from the raw public reads, TCRdb applied fastp trimming at Q25, assembled clones with MiXCR and retained in-frame beta chains. CDR3 protein duplicates are merged, each entry listing the most common genes and DNA. Clone size and V and J calls follow TCRdb, not the original study. This sample gives roughly 720,000 distinct CDR3 sequences in total; roughly 53% of them show up just once. Clones ranked in the top ten supply approximately 41% of the sample.

The sequenced sample consisted of blood. The chain couples TRBV9 to TRBJ2-4, and 8 bases in between align with TRBD1. The sequence was collected from a man older than 75 in good health. The CDR3 protein is CASSPRTGHWDIQYF. The nucleotides read TGTGCCAGCAGCCCGCGGACAGGGCATTGGGACATTCAGTACTTC.